A single sample is the source of the 19 T cell receptor beta chains below, sequenced in a study of T cell responses to AZD1222 COVID-19 vaccine. Measured with immunoSEQ multiplex PCR; TCRdb has only the in-frame clones, and not every one. This sample carries some 150,000 clones, 85% to 90% of them seen once, and the ten largest clones take 4% to 5.5%. The input for sequencing was peripheral blood, taken 28 days after the second AZD1222 dose. These receptors were obtained from an adult who received the AZD1222 COVID-19 vaccine.

Only a few counts were recorded for this clone. This sequence joins TRBV6-2 or TRBV6-3 and TRBJ2-3; perhaps TRBD2 as D (5 bases). CDR3 length equals 13 residues. Trimming removed 1 base at V and 5 bases at J, with 7 bases between. The V gene's germline CDR1 is MNHEY and CDR2 SVGEGT. CDR3 region: CASSYFREDTQYF. The CDR3 DNA sequence: TGTGCCAGCAGTTACTTTCGGGAAGATACGCAGTATTTT.

This sequence joins TRBV30 and TRBJ1-6; D gene uncertain. This CDR3 has 14 amino acids. The germline V gene encodes CDR1 GTSNPN and CDR2 SVGIG (reference sequence). The ends were cut back, 0 bases at V and 0 bases at J, with 3 bases in the middle. The CDR3 DNA sequence: TGTGCCTGGAGTGTTTACTCCTATAATTCACCCCTCCACTTT. Translating gives CAWSVYSYNSPLHF.

This rearrangement joins TRBV5-1 to TRBJ2-1; D gene ambiguous. V was trimmed by 1 base and J by 8 bases, leaving 10 bases between them. In germline, CDR1 is SGHRS, CDR2 YFSETQ. This CDR3 has 13 residues. This chain's CDR3 is CASSLTGVHEQFF. The CDR3 DNA follows: TGCGCCAGCAGCTTGACCGGTGTTCATGAGCAGTTCTTC.

This chain joins TRBV9 and TRBJ2-7, with TRBD1 matching 7 bases. CDR1 is SGDLS, CDR2 YYNGEE, per germline. The CDR3 totals 16 residues. The V and J ends lost 3 bases and 2 bases, in that order; junction bases with no gene match: 11. CDR3 DNA sequence: TGTGCCAGCAGCGAACAATACGGACAGGCCCCCTACGAGCAGTACTTC. Translation gives CASSEQYGQAPYEQYF.

This clone was observed once. This chain links TRBV3-1 (or the pseudogene TRBV3-2) with TRBJ1-3; no definite D call. CDR1 LGHDT and CDR2 YNNKEL come from the germline V gene (reference sequence). CDR3 size: 13 residues. The V gene lost 3 bases and the J gene lost 12 bases, with 15 bases spanning the gap. The DNA of the CDR3 is TGTGCCAGCAGCCACCCCTCGGAGTCTATCATATATTTT. This translates into CASSHPSESIIYF.

This sequence joins TRBV7-3 and TRBJ1-1; D remains ambiguous. V was pared by 5 bases and J by 0 bases, with 19 bases between. Per the germline V gene, CDR1 is SGHTA and CDR2 is FQGTGA. CDR3 length: 17 residues. CDR3 in amino acids: CASSPSKTVRMNTEAFF. The CDR3 DNA is TGTGCCAGCAGCCCATCAAAGACGGTCCGAATGAACACTGAAGCTTTCTTT.

There are a few counts of this clone. V is TRBV2 and J is TRBJ1-5; 11 bases match TRBD1. The V gene's germline CDR1 is SNHLY and CDR2 FYNNEI. V trimming: 6 bases; J trimming: 11 bases; junction bases outside the gene matches: 0. The CDR3 length is 11 residues. CDR3 bases: TGTGCCAGCAGGGGACAGGGGGCCCAGCATTTT. The encoded protein is CASRGQGAQHF.

The chain links TRBV7-9 to TRBJ1-4; 7 bases align to TRBD1. The CDR3 runs 17 residues. Germline CDR1 is SEHNR and CDR2 is FQNEAQ (reference sequence). V dropped 3 bases and J dropped 5; count of bases not matched to a gene: 12. For the CDR3, the DNA is TGTGCCAGCAGCTTTGGGACAGTGGGAGGCTTAAATGAAAAACTGTTTTTT. Protein sequence: CASSFGTVGGLNEKLFF. The whole variable domain, remainder taken from reference TRBV7-9 and TRBJ1-4, is DTGVSQNPRHKITKRGQNVTFRCDPISEHNRLYWYRQTLGQGPEFLTYFQNEAQLEKSRLLSDRFSAERPKGSFSTLEIQRTEQGDSAMYLCASSFGTVGGLNEKLFFGSGTQLSVL.

This clone came up a few times. V usage is TRBV20-1 and J usage is TRBJ2-7; perhaps TRBD2 as D (5 bases). Germline CDR1 reads DFQATT; CDR2 reads SNEGSKA (reference sequence). CDR3 length equals 11 residues. V was trimmed by 6 bases and J by 3 bases, leaving 9 bases between them. The CDR3 sequence: CSAPGVYEQYF. DNA for the CDR3: TGCAGTGCCCCCGGGGTCTACGAGCAGTACTTC.

V gene TRBV6-5 combines with J gene TRBJ2-5; 9 bases line up with TRBD1. Germline V gene lookup returns CDR1 MNHEY and CDR2 SVGAGI. The CDR3 runs 15 residues. Unmatched junction bases numbered 8, after V lost 5 bases and J lost 4 bases. In DNA, the CDR3 is TGTGCCAGCAGTAATACCGGGACAGGGAGAGAGACCCAGTACTTC. The encoded protein is CASSNTGTGRETQYF.

The rearrangement joins TRBV4-2 to TRBJ1-2; D is unclear. Germline values: CDR1 LGHNA, CDR2 YNFKEQ. The CDR3 has 14 amino acids. Deletions cut 1 base from V and 8 bases from J, with 14 bases between. This CDR3 reads CASSQGEPREGYTF. In DNA, the CDR3 is TGTGCCAGCAGCCAAGGGGAACCCCGGGAGGGCTACACCTTC.

With respect to this clone: The identical CDR3 is also encoded by other nucleotide sequences in the sample. This CDR3 reads CASSPDRNYGYTF. The CDR3 region has the DNA TGTGCCAGCAGCCCGGACAGGAACTATGGCTACACCTTC. The chain links TRBV5-4 to TRBJ1-2; 7 nucleotides agree with TRBD1. CDR1 is SGHNT, CDR2 YYREEE, per germline (reference sequence). This CDR3 is built from 13 residues. V shed 4 bases and J 2 bases; nucleotides not matched to a gene: 2.

The rearrangement joins TRBV27 to TRBJ2-1; 8 bases line up with TRBD1. Germline-derived CDR1 and CDR2 are MNHEY and SMNVEV (reference sequence). The CDR3 has 16 residues. J lost 0 bases, V lost 5 bases, and 6 bases had no gene match. Here the CDR3 reads CASSPQGASSYNEQFF. CDR3 coding DNA: TGTGCCAGCAGTCCCCAGGGGGCCAGCTCCTACAATGAGCAGTTCTTC.

This sequence joins TRBV20-1 and TRBJ1-1; D not certain. Trimming removed 5 bases at V and 3 bases at J, with 4 bases between. Germline values: CDR1 DFQATT, CDR2 SNEGSKA (reference sequence). This CDR3 spans 10 amino acids. The CDR3 protein is CSALDTEAFF. CDR3 DNA: TGCAGTGCTTTGGACACTGAAGCTTTCTTT.

V is TRBV4-1 and J is TRBJ1-3; D call uncertain. The ends were cut back, 2 bases at V and 2 bases at J, with 10 bases in the middle. This CDR3 is built from 15 residues. The germline gives CDR1 MGHRA, CDR2 YSYEKL. The CDR3 DNA follows: TGCGCCAGCAGCCAATCCGGGTTAACTGGAAACACCATATATTTT. This gives the protein CASSQSGLTGNTIYF.

CDR3 sequence reads: CASSTYERRDGYTF. The CDR3 nucleotides are TGTGCCAGCAGTACGTATGAGAGGAGGGATGGCTACACCTTC. The rearrangement uses TRBV6-5 and TRBJ1-2; D is undetermined. The CDR3 length is 14 residues. Germline assignment: CDR1 MNHEY and CDR2 SVGAGI. V lost 5 bases, J lost 6 bases, and 16 bases lay in between.

The V and J genes are TRBV2 and TRBJ2-7, with 9 bases that match TRBD1. With V trimmed by 4 bases and J by 2 bases, 3 bases remained unmatched. The CDR3 loop spans 14 amino acids. Germline CDR1 SNHLY, CDR2 FYNNEI. The CDR3 loop is CASSGGTGTYEQYF. For the CDR3, the DNA is TGTGCCAGCAGTGGGGGGACAGGGACCTACGAGCAGTACTTC. The variable domain in full, with the rest retrieved from reference TRBV2 and TRBJ2-7, is EPEVTQTPSHQVTQMGQEVILRCVPISNHLYFYWYRQILGQKVEFLVSFYNNEISEKSEIFDDQFSVERPDGSNFTLKIRSTKLEDSAMYFCASSGGTGTYEQYFGPGTRLTVT.

The rearrangement links TRBV5-1 to TRBJ2-1; 9 bases fit TRBD2. This CDR3 has 15 amino acids. V lost 0 bases and J lost 10; bases outside the gene matches: 8. In germline, CDR1 is SGHRS, CDR2 YFSETQ. The CDR3 region is CASSLAGGGAKEQFF. CDR3 DNA: TGCGCCAGCAGCTTGGCCGGCGGGGGGGCCAAGGAGCAGTTCTTC.

The rearrangement links TRBV18 to TRBJ2-6; D remains ambiguous. CDR3 length: 13 residues. Trimming left V 4 bases short and J 9 bases short, with 10 bases between. The germline V gene encodes CDR1 KGHSH and CDR2 LQKENI. CDR3 protein: CASSQSTDNVLTF. The CDR3 DNA follows: TGTGCCAGCTCACAATCAACAGACAACGTCCTGACTTTC.